This TCR beta chain was sequenced during a study of blood T cell repertoires in COVID-19. About the study: Acute-phase and convalescent COVID-19 samples originated in the United States, Italy and Spain. T cells, B-cell-depleted T cells, or PBMCs provided the cDNA or gDNA that served as material.

Only one count was recorded for this clone. Germline assignment: CDR1 SGHRS and CDR2 YFSETQ. V was shortened by 7 bases and J by 4 bases, with 17 bases between the two germline ends. CDR3 size: 14 residues. Source study methods: Scientists estimated how many nucleated cells there were by amplifying reference gene primers. Clones were sequenced by immunoSEQ multiplex PCR, and TCRdb holds only the in-frame ones, with some missing. The V and J calls and the clone size are those of that table, but D and trimming were determined from the DNA. The sample has 140,000 or so clones, over 60% seen once. The TCR comes from a man in his fifties with acute or convalescent COVID-19. The genes are TRBV5-1 and TRBJ1-1, with D perhaps matching TRBD1 (5 bases). Sequences were obtained from peripheral blood. CDR3 sequence reads: CASHWGEGTTEAFF. For the CDR3, the DNA is TGCGCCAGCCATTGGGGGGAGGGGACCACTGAAGCTTTCTTT.